This T cell receptor beta chain was observed in a study of glioma-infiltrating T cells after dendritic cell vaccination. Study overall: The vaccine used monocyte-derived dendritic cells pulsed overnight with autologous tumor lysate.

As to this clone: Its target is not known.

The repertoire was sequenced with immunoSEQ multiplex PCR; TCRdb's copy has only in-frame clones and lacks some. The sample lists roughly 68,000 clones; approximately 78% were seen once. This CDR3 contains 15 residues. With 6 bases clipped from V and 6 bases from J, the junction kept 8 bases outside the gene matches. CDR1 MNHNY and CDR2 SVGAGI come from the germline V gene (reference sequence). Study-wide points: Few patients contributed both blood and tumor specimens.

This receptor was obtained from a human donor with glioblastoma. The chain uses TRBV6-6 and TRBJ2-2; 9 bases map to TRBD1. The input for sequencing was blood, taken before dendritic cell vaccination. In DNA form, the CDR3 reads TGTGCCAGCAGACCAAGGACAGGGGATTCCGGGGAGCTGTTTTTT. Protein product: CASRPRTGDSGELFF.